One sample yielded the 22 T cell receptor beta chains listed below, sequenced in a study of early T cells in non-severe SARS-CoV-2 infection. TCRdb called the 5' RACE reads again in MiXCR, with one record for every CDR3 protein. The sample carries fewer than 40,000 distinct CDR3 sequences, about 6% recorded once. The source material was whole blood. These receptor sequences come from an adult who was a healthcare worker with PCR-confirmed SARS-CoV-2 infection or an uninfected control (not recorded which).

The chain carries TRBV5-4 and TRBJ2-7, with D uncertain. Germline values: CDR1 SGHNT, CDR2 YYREEE (reference sequence). The V end lost 4 bases, the J end lost 3 bases, and 11 bases lay between the germline ends. This CDR3 comprises 13 residues. The CDR3 DNA reads as TGTGCCAGCAGCCACGGATCGGACTACGAGCAGTACTTC. This sequence encodes CASSHGSDYEQYF.

This clonotype was detected many times. The chain recombines TRBV12-3 or TRBV12-4 with TRBJ2-3, with a weak D call TRBD2 (6 bases). The CDR3 runs 14 residues. V was cut by 4 bases and J by 6 bases, with 14 bases left in between. The CDR3 nucleotides are TGTGCCAGCAGTTCCCCACCGGCGGGGGATACGCAGTATTTT. Its protein is CASSSPPAGDTQYF.

Ten or more counts support this clonotype. This rearrangement joins TRBV10-2 to TRBJ2-1; 11 nucleotides line up with TRBD2. Germline assignment: CDR1 WSHSY and CDR2 SAAADI. The CDR3 loop spans 13 amino acids. The V gene end was trimmed by 6 bases and the J gene end by 7 bases; junction bases not matched to a gene: 2. The chain's CDR3 is CASRTSGNNEQFF. The CDR3 nucleotides are TGCGCCAGCAGGACTAGCGGGAATAATGAGCAGTTCTTC.

This chain links TRBV6-1 with TRBJ2-1; TRBD2 agrees at 8 bases. Germline CDR1 MNHNS, CDR2 SASEGT. The CDR3 length is 15 residues. V lost 1 base, J lost 7 bases, and 6 bases stayed unmatched. CDR3 DNA sequence: TGTGCCAGCAGTGAAGGGCGGGAGGTCAGTAATGAGCAGTTCTTC. Its translation is CASSEGREVSNEQFF.

This clonotype occurred many times. In DNA, the CDR3 is TGTGCCAGCAGCTTAGAACTAGCGGGAGGGCCAGGAGACAATGAGCAGTTCTTC. Translated: CASSLELAGGPGDNEQFF. The V call is TRBV11-2, the J call TRBJ2-1; 13 bases are a match to TRBD2. CDR1 and CDR2 from the germline V gene are SGHAT and FQNNGV. The V and J ends lost 0 bases and 5 bases, in that order; junction bases with no gene match: 7. This CDR3 is 18 amino acids long. The full variable domain, its missing parts supplied by reference TRBV11-2 and TRBJ2-1, is EAGVAQSPRYKIIEKRQSVAFWCNPISGHATLYWYQQILGQGPKLLIQFQNNGVVDDSQLPKDRFSAERLKGVDSTLKIQPAKLEDSAVYLCASSLELAGGPGDNEQFFGPGTRLTVL.

There are many counts of this clonotype. The chain is built from TRBV12-3 or TRBV12-4 and TRBJ1-4, with D unclear. Trimming shortened V by 3 bases and J by 5 bases, and 10 bases separated the two germline ends. This CDR3 is 14 amino acids long. The CDR3 nucleotides read TGTGCCAGCAGTTTGTTACCGTCAAATGAAAAACTGTTTTTT. It translates to CASSLLPSNEKLFF.

This clonotype has at least ten counts. The V gene is TRBV30, the J gene TRBJ2-7; D remains unclear. There are 11 residues in the CDR3. Germline assignment: CDR1 GTSNPN and CDR2 SVGIG (reference sequence). Trimming took off 1 base at V and 4 bases at J, with 5 bases between the two ends. CDR3 sequence: CAWSAGYEQYF. Here the CDR3 DNA reads TGTGCCTGGAGTGCCGGGTACGAGCAGTACTTC.

This clonotype was picked up many times. The V gene is TRBV5-6, the J gene TRBJ2-1; 9 bases are shared with TRBD2. J gave up 2 bases and V 0 bases, and 3 bases lay outside the gene matches. This CDR3 is built from 16 residues. Germline CDR1 and CDR2: SGHDT and YYEEEE. This CDR3 reads CASSLGTSVAYNEQFF. The CDR3, as DNA: TGTGCCAGCAGCTTGGGGACTAGCGTGGCCTACAATGAGCAGTTCTTC.

This clonotype was counted ten times or more. The chain uses TRBV3-1 and TRBJ1-1, with D possibly TRBD1 on 5 matching bases. This CDR3 comprises 14 residues. Germline CDR1 reads LGHDT; CDR2 reads YNNKEL (reference sequence). Trimming left V 1 base short and J 4 bases short, with 10 bases between. The CDR3 reads CASSQAHGGTEAFF. As DNA, the CDR3 is TGTGCCAGCAGCCAAGCCCACGGGGGCACTGAAGCTTTCTTT.

The chain combines TRBV5-1 with TRBJ1-6; tentatively, D is TRBD1 (6 bases). Germline V gives CDR1 SGHRS, CDR2 YFSETQ. The V end was cut by 6 bases, the J end by 0 bases, with 10 bases between. The CDR3 loop spans 15 amino acids. CDR3 nucleotide sequence: TGCGCCAGCAACTCGGACAGCTCCTATAATTCACCCCTCCACTTT. Protein sequence: CASNSDSSYNSPLHF. Full variable domain (rest looked up from reference TRBV5-1 and TRBJ1-6): KAGVTQTPRYLIKTRGQQVTLSCSPISGHRSVSWYQQTPGQGLQFLFEYFSETQRNKGNFPGRFSGRQFSNSRSEMNVSTLELGDSALYLCASNSDSSYNSPLHFGNGTRLTVT.

The chain carries TRBV3-1 and TRBJ2-1; tentatively, D is TRBD1 or TRBD2 (6 bases each). Per germline, CDR1 LGHDT and CDR2 YNNKEL (reference sequence). The CDR3 length is 14 residues. V was clipped by 0 bases and J by 9 bases, with 12 bases between them. The DNA of the CDR3 is TGTGCCAGCAGCCAAGATCCAGGAGGGGGTGAGCAGTTCTTC. Amino acid sequence: CASSQDPGGGEQFF.

V is TRBV19 and J is TRBJ2-7, with TRBD2 matching over 11 bases. The ends lost 4 bases at V and 4 bases at J; junction bases unmatched: 6. The CDR3 is 15 amino acids. Germline lookup yields CDR1 LNHDA and CDR2 SQIVND (reference sequence). CDR3 loop: CASSKLAGVEYEQYF. DNA for the CDR3: TGTGCCAGTAGTAAACTAGCGGGAGTTGAATACGAGCAGTACTTC.

This clonotype has at least ten counts. The chain has TRBV29-1 and TRBJ1-1, with D unresolved. Germline CDR1 reads SQVTM; CDR2 reads ANQGSEA. Deletions cut 8 bases from V and 3 bases from J, with 13 bases between. The CDR3 sequence is 12 residues long. In DNA, the CDR3 is TGCAGCTCTGAGAGGAGGGACACTGAAGCTTTCTTT. Translating gives CSSERRDTEAFF.

This clonotype was seen many times. The V and J genes are TRBV24-1 and TRBJ1-1, with D uncertain. Germline values: CDR1 KGHDR, CDR2 SFDVKD. V was trimmed by 5 bases and J by 1 base, leaving 7 bases between them. CDR3 length equals 13 residues. The CDR3 reads CATSAHSNTEAFF. In DNA form, the CDR3 reads TGTGCCACCAGTGCCCATTCGAACACTGAAGCTTTCTTT.

This clonotype was recorded many times. V is TRBV7-9 and J is TRBJ2-2; TRBD1 matches at 12 bases. The CDR3 contains 18 residues. The V gene end was trimmed by 3 bases and the J gene end by 2 bases; junction bases not matched to a gene: 7. The germline CDR1 and CDR2 sequences are SEHNR and FQNEAQ (reference sequence). CDR3 protein: CASSFDRDRGLNTGELFF. DNA of the CDR3: TGTGCCAGCAGCTTCGACCGGGACAGGGGGCTAAACACCGGGGAGCTGTTTTTT.

The sample holds many counts of this clonotype. The rearrangement joins TRBV20-1 to TRBJ1-1, with D possibly matching TRBD1 (6 bases). Trimming removed 6 bases from V and 7 bases from J, with 15 bases in between. The CDR3 contains 12 residues. Germline lookup yields CDR1 DFQATT and CDR2 SNEGSKA (reference sequence). This CDR3 is CSARGRHDEAFF. In DNA form, the CDR3 reads TGCAGTGCACGGGGGCGCCATGATGAAGCTTTCTTT.

This clonotype was observed many times. The chain combines TRBV7-2 with TRBJ2-5, with 8 bases identical to TRBD1. Germline assignment: CDR1 SGHTA and CDR2 FQGNSA. Trimming at V came to 2 bases and at J to 4 bases, leaving 9 bases not matched to a gene. The CDR3 sequence is 16 residues long. CDR3 sequence: CASSLWGQGAGETQYF. CDR3 bases: TGTGCCAGCAGCTTATGGGGCCAGGGGGCGGGAGAGACCCAGTACTTC.

This clonotype was seen repeatedly, ten times or more. This chain connects TRBV24-1 to TRBJ2-3, with D perhaps matching TRBD1 (5 bases). Germline CDR1 reads KGHDR; CDR2 reads SFDVKD. V lost 5 bases to trimming and J lost 3 bases, with 14 bases between them. The CDR3 contains 15 residues. The CDR3 DNA is TGTGCCACCAGTGCCCCAGGGTCCGTAACAGATACGCAGTATTTT. The encoded protein is CATSAPGSVTDTQYF.

This rearrangement joins TRBV2 to TRBJ2-3; 7 bases agree with TRBD2. This CDR3 region has 14 residues. Germline assignment: CDR1 SNHLY and CDR2 FYNNEI. V gave up 6 bases and J gave up 2 bases; unmatched junction bases: 5. The CDR3 loop is CASSLADHTDTQYF. CDR3 bases: TGTGCCAGCAGCCTAGCGGACCACACAGATACGCAGTATTTT.

This clonotype was recorded many times. The V and J genes are TRBV29-1 and TRBJ2-2; D gene ambiguous. V shed 3 bases and J shed 5 bases, with 7 bases lying between them. The length of the CDR3 is 12 residues. Germline assignment: CDR1 SQVTM and CDR2 ANQGSEA. CDR3 amino acids: CSVDRQTGELFF. CDR3 sequence (DNA): TGCAGCGTTGACCGGCAGACCGGGGAGCTGTTTTTT.

This clonotype was seen at least ten times. The chain joins TRBV20-1 to TRBJ2-1, with TRBD2 identical over 9 bases. The CDR3 totals 18 residues. V trimming: 0 bases; J trimming: 7 bases; junction bases outside the gene matches: 16. Looked up from germline, CDR1 is DFQATT and CDR2 is SNEGSKA (reference sequence). The CDR3 spells CSARDNRAGGRAWNEQFF. The CDR3 bases are TGCAGTGCTAGAGATAATCGGGCAGGCGGGAGGGCCTGGAATGAGCAGTTCTTC.

The sample holds a few counts of this clonotype. The chain links TRBV28 to TRBJ1-1; 8 positions agree with TRBD1. The CDR3 loop spans 17 amino acids. Germline V gene sequence: CDR1 MDHEN, CDR2 SYDVKM. J gave up 4 bases and V 7 bases, and 17 bases lay outside the gene matches. CDR3 sequence: CASTEDRVGFGRTEAFF. The CDR3 DNA sequence: TGTGCCAGCACCGAGGACAGGGTTGGATTCGGGCGCACTGAAGCTTTCTTT.